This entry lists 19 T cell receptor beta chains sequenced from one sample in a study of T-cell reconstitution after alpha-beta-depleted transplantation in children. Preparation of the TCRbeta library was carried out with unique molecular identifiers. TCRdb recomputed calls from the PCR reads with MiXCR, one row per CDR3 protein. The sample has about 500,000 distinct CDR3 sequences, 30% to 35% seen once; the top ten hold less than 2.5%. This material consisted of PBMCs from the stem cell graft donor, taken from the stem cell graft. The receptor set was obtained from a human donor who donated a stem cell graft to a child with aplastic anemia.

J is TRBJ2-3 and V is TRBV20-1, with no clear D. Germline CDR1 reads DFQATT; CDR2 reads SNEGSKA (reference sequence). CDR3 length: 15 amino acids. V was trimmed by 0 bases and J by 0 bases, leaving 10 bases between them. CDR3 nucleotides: TGCAGTGCTAGAGATAGGATTACTAGCACAGATACGCAGTATTTT. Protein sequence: CSARDRITSTDTQYF.

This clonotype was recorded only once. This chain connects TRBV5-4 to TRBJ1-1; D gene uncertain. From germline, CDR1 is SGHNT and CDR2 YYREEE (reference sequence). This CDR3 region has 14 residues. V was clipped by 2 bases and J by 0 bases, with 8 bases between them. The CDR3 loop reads CASSLTFMNTEAFF. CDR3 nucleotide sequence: TGTGCCAGCAGCTTAACATTTATGAACACTGAAGCTTTCTTT.

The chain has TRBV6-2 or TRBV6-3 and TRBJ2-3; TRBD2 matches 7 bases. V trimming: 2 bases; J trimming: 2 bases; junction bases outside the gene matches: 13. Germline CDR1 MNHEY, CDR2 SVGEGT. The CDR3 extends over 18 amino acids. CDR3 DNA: TGTGCCAGCAGTTACCTGACTGGGACTACCCTCTCCACAGATACGCAGTATTTT. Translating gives CASSYLTGTTLSTDTQYF.

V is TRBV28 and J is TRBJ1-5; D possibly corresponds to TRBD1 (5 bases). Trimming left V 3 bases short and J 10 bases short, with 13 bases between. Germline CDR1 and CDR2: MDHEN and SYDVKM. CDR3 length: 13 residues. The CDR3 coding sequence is TGTGCCAGCAGTTTCAGGGCCGCGGCACCCCAGCATTTT. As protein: CASSFRAAAPQHF.

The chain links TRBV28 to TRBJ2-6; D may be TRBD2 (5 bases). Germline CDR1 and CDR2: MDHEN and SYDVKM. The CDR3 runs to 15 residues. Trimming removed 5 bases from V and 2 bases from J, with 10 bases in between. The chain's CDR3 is CASSTPGTGANVLTF. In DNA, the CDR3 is TGTGCCAGCAGTACCCCGGGGACTGGGGCCAACGTCCTGACTTTC.

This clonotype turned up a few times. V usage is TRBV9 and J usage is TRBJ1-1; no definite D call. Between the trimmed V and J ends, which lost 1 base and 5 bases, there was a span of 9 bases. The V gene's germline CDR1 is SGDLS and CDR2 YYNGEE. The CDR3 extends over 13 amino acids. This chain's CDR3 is CASSVFSSTEAFF. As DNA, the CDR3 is TGTGCCAGCAGCGTATTTTCATCTACTGAAGCTTTCTTT.

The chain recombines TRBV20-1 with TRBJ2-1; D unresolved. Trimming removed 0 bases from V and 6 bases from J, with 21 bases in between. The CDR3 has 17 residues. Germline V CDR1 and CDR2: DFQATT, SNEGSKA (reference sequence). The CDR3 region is CSARDTNTAPMPNEQFF. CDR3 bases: TGCAGTGCTAGAGACACGAACACCGCACCGATGCCCAATGAGCAGTTCTTC.

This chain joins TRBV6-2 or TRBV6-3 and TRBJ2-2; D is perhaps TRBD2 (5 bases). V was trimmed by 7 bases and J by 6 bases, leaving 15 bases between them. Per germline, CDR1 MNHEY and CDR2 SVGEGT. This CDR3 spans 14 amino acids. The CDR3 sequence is CASMEEGPPGELFF. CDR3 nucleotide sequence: TGTGCCAGCATGGAGGAAGGGCCCCCCGGGGAGCTGTTTTTT.

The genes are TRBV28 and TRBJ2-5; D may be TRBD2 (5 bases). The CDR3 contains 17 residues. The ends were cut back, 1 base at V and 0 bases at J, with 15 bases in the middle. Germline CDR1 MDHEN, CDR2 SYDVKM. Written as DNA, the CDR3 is TGTGCCAGCAGTTTATTTAGAAGCGGAAGGTACCAAGAGACCCAGTACTTC. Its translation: CASSLFRSGRYQETQYF.

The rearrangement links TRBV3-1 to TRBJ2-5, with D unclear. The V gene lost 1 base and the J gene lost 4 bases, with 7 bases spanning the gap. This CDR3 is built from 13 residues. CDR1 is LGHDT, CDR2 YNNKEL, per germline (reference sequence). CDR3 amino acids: CASSQVTGETQYF. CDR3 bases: TGTGCCAGCAGCCAAGTAACGGGAGAGACCCAGTACTTC.

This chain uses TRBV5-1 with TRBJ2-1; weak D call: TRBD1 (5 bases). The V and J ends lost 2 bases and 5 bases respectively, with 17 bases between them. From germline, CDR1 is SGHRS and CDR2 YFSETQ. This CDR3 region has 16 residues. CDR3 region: CASSLGVVGSHNEQFF. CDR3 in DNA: TGCGCCAGCAGCTTAGGGGTTGTGGGGTCCCACAATGAGCAGTTCTTC.

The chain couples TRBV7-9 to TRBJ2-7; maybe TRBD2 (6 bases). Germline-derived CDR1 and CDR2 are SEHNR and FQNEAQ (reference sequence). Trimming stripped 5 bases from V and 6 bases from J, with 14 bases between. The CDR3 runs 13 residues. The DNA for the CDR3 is TGTGCCAGCAGCCCAGGGACTTTCTGCGAGCAGTACGTC. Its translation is CASSPGTFCEQYV.

The DNA of the CDR3 is TGTGCCAGCAGGAGGGGGGAGGGGAACACCGGGGAGCTGTTTTTT. Translating gives CASRRGEGNTGELFF. This chain connects TRBV6-5 to TRBJ2-2; D possibly corresponds to TRBD2 (7 bases). The CDR3 loop spans 15 amino acids. The V gene lost 6 bases and the J gene lost 1 base, with 12 bases spanning the gap. Looked up from germline, CDR1 is MNHEY and CDR2 is SVGAGI.

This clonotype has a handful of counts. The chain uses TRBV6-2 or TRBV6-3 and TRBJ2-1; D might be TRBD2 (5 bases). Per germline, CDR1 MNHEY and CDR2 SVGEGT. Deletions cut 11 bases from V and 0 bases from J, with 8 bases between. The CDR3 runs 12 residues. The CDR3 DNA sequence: TGTGCCGAGGGCCCCTCCTACAATGAGCAGTTCTTC. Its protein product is CAEGPSYNEQFF.

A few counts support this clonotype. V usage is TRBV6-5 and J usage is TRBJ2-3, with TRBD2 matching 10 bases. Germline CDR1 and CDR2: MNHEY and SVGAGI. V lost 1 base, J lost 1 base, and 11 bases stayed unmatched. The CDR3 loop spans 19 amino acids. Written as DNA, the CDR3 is TGTGCCAGCAGTTACTTTGGATTAGCGGGAGGTATAGGCACAGATACGCAGTATTTT. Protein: CASSYFGLAGGIGTDTQYF.

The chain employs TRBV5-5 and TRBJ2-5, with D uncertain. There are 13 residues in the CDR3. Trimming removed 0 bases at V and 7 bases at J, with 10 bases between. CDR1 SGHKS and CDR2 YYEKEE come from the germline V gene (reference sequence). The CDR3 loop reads CASSLEWVGTQYF. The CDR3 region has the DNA TGTGCCAGCAGCTTGGAATGGGTAGGGACCCAGTACTTC.

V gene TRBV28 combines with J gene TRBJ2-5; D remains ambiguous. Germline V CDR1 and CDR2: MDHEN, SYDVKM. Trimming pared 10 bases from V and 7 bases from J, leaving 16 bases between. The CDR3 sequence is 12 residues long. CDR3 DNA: TGTGCCACCAGACCCGGGCTCGGGACCCAGTACTTC. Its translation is CATRPGLGTQYF.

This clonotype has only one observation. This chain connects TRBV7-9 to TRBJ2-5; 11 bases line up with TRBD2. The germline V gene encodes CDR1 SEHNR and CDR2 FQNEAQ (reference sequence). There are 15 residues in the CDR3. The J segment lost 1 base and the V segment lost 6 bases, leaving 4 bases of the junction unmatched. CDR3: CASSIAGGFQETQYF. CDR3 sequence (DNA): TGTGCCAGCAGTATAGCGGGAGGGTTCCAAGAGACCCAGTACTTC. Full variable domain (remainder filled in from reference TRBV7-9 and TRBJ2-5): DTGVSQNPRHKITKRGQNVTFRCDPISEHNRLYWYRQTLGQGPEFLTYFQNEAQLEKSRLLSDRFSAERPKGSFSTLEIQRTEQGDSAMYLCASSIAGGFQETQYFGPGTRLLVL.

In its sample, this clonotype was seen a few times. CDR3 in amino acids: CASSYSWAGAYEQYF. CDR3 coding DNA: TGTGCCAGCAGTTACTCGTGGGCAGGGGCCTACGAGCAGTACTTC. The rearrangement joins TRBV6-5 to TRBJ2-7, with D tentatively TRBD1 (6 bases). Trimming left V 0 bases short and J 2 bases short, with 11 bases between. CDR1 and CDR2 from the germline V gene are MNHEY and SVGAGI. The CDR3 sequence is 15 residues long.